This T cell receptor beta chain was observed in a study of naive and memory T cell subsets. The CDR3 covers 15 residues. V lost 7 bases and J lost 6; bases outside the gene matches: 11. CDR1 is LGHDT, CDR2 YNNKEL, per germline (reference sequence). An equimolar mix of two oligonucleotides served as the beta constant-region primer for TRBC1 and TRBC2. Ligation attached a single-stranded oligonucleotide with a 12-nucleotide UMI and the SP2 primer to the cDNA 3' end. TCRdb reprocessed the UMI-ligation and nested PCR reads via MiXCR and lists one record per CDR3 protein. The sample has some 150,000 distinct CDR3 sequences, over 15% seen once. Study-level findings and limits: A clonotype means one alpha or beta sequence, not an alpha/beta pair. Over 90% of naive TCR sequences appeared only once, unlike memory subsets.

This clonotype was recorded at least ten times. The antigen is unknown. Sequencing was performed on naive CD4+ T cells from blood. This TCR was sampled from a human donor in good health. The chain couples TRBV3-1 to TRBJ2-1; 8 nucleotides align to TRBD2. The CDR3 DNA follows: TGTGCCAGCAAGCTTACAGGACTAGCTAGCAATGAGCAGTTCTTC. This sequence encodes CASKLTGLASNEQFF.